The entry below describes one T cell receptor beta chain. What it binds is not known. Generated by immunoSEQ multiplex PCR, the TCRdb table keeps only in-frame clones and is missing some. The table includes around 78,000 clones, about nine tenths detected once. The data stem from a study of T cell responses to AZD1222 COVID-19 vaccine. Whole-study findings and limits: Baseline serostatus was positive in only a handful of AZD1222 recipients.

CDR1 and CDR2 from the germline V gene are SGHTA and FQGNSA. The CDR3 spans 15 residues. Trimming took 1 base from V and 3 from J, leaving 12 bases between them. The chain is built from TRBV7-2 and TRBJ1-2; D remains ambiguous. This clonotype was obtained from an adult who received the AZD1222 COVID-19 vaccine. Sequenced here: peripheral blood, sampled 28 days after the second AZD1222 dose. The CDR3 nucleotides are TGTGCCAGCAGCTTAGAACCGTCCGGGGACTATGGCTACACCTTC. This gives the protein CASSLEPSGDYGYTF.